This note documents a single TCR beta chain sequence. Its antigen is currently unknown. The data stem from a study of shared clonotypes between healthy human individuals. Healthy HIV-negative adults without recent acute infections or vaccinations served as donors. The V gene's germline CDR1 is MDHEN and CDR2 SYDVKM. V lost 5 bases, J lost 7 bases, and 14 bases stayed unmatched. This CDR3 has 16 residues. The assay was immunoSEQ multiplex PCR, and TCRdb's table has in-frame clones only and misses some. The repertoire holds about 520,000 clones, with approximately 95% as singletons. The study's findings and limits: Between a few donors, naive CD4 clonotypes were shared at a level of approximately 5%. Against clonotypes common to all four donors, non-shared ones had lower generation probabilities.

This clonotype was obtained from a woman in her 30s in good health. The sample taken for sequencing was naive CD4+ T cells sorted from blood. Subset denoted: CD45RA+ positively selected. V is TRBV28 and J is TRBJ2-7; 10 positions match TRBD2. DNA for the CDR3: TGTGCCAGCAGTCTCCTCGGACTAGCGGAACCTCGGGAGCAGTACTTC. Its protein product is CASSLLGLAEPREQYF.